The 6 T cell receptor beta chains given below trace back to one sample, sequenced in a study of blood T cells in healthy people across ages. Primers used in a second PCR of about 6 to 11 cycles were a sample-barcoded 5' primer and a J-beta primer mix. MiXCR, run by TCRdb on the 5' RACE reads, gives a single entry per CDR3 protein. The top ten hold 7.7% of the sample, which has some 1.5 million distinct CDR3 sequences, roughly 27% seen once. Sequencing was done on a sample of blood. The receptors derive from a woman between 25 and 40 years old in good health.

This clonotype appeared a few times. One junction end does not reproduce the germline sequence, and a read error may be involved. The V gene is TRBV28, the J gene TRBJ2-3, with 7 bases aligning to TRBD1. Germline lookup yields CDR1 MDHEN and CDR2 SYDVKM. The CDR3 loop spans 16 amino acids. The CDR3 sequence is CAGSPGTAFGTDTQYF. CDR3 DNA sequence: TGTGCCGGCAGCCCAGGGACAGCCTTCGGCACAGATACGCAGTATTTT.

The table lists this clonotype with a few counts. The rearrangement uses TRBV15 and TRBJ2-5; 14 nucleotides match TRBD2. This CDR3 spans 21 amino acids. Germline trimming cut 4 bases from V and 2 bases from J; bases unmatched to any gene: 18. The V gene's germline CDR1 is LNHNV and CDR2 YYDKDF (reference sequence). The CDR3 protein is CATSNPGLAGETPERQETQYF. The CDR3, as DNA: TGTGCCACCAGCAACCCGGGACTAGCGGGAGAAACCCCGGAGAGGCAAGAGACCCAGTACTTC.

This clonotype was seen many times. The chain employs TRBV12-3 or TRBV12-4 and TRBJ2-7; 7 nucleotides agree with TRBD1. Trimming at V came to 7 bases and at J to 3 bases, leaving 9 bases not matched to a gene. CDR3 length: 14 amino acids. In nucleotides, the CDR3 is TGTGCCAGCACCCAGACAGGGAACTTCTACGAGCAGTACTTC. Translation gives CASTQTGNFYEQYF.

In this sample, this clonotype turned up a few times. The chain recombines TRBV12-3 or TRBV12-4 with TRBJ1-2; no definite D call. The CDR3 covers 15 residues. Trimming left V 0 bases short and J 6 bases short, with 14 bases between. CDR3 nucleotide sequence: TGTGCCAGCAGTTTAGCTATTCGGGATATTGATGGCTACACCTTC. It yields the protein CASSLAIRDIDGYTF.

CDR3 protein: CATSDSAGGYDTQYF. In nucleotides, the CDR3 is TGTGCCACCAGTGATTCGGCGGGGGGCTACGATACGCAGTATTTT. This rearrangement joins TRBV24-1 to TRBJ2-3; TRBD2 matches at 8 bases. Germline V gives CDR1 KGHDR, CDR2 SFDVKD. This CDR3 contains 15 residues. The V gene end was trimmed by 2 bases and the J gene end by 6 bases; junction bases not matched to a gene: 6.

The rearrangement uses TRBV7-9 and TRBJ2-1, with 9 bases that match TRBD2. V lost 3 bases, J lost 8 bases, and 5 bases stayed unmatched. The CDR3 is made up of 14 amino acids. The germline CDR1 and CDR2 sequences are SEHNR and FQNEAQ (reference sequence). CDR3: CASSFSRTSDEQFF. The CDR3 DNA reads as TGTGCCAGCAGCTTTTCTCGGACTAGCGATGAGCAGTTCTTC. Using reference TRBV7-9 and TRBJ2-1 for the parts outside the CDR3, the full variable domain is DTGVSQNPRHKITKRGQNVTFRCDPISEHNRLYWYRQTLGQGPEFLTYFQNEAQLEKSRLLSDRFSAERPKGSFSTLEIQRTEQGDSAMYLCASSFSRTSDEQFFGPGTRLTVL.